The entry that follows covers one T cell receptor beta chain sequence. These data are taken from a study of blood T cell repertoires in COVID-19. Whole-study context: Whether acute or convalescent, the COVID-19 samples came from the United States, Italy and Spain. T cells, B-cell-depleted T cells, or PBMCs provided the cDNA or gDNA that served as material.

The CDR3 totals 14 residues. Per the germline V gene, CDR1 is LNHDA and CDR2 is SQIVND (reference sequence). V lost 6 bases and J lost 3; bases outside the gene matches: 7. Per the original data handling: Amplification of reference gene primers was used by the study to estimate nucleated cell counts. Sequencing used immunoSEQ multiplex PCR; TCRdb keeps in-frame clones, though not all of them. V and J calls and clone size are those listed in that table; D and trimming were worked out from the DNA. The repertoire holds 400,000 to 500,000 clones, with 86% as singletons. Specimen: peripheral blood. The clonotype comes from a woman aged 30 to 39 with active or convalescent COVID-19. The chain is built from TRBV19 and TRBJ2-7; TRBD1 aligns across 8 bases. The DNA of the CDR3 is TGTGCCAGTAGGACGGGTACAGGGGGCTACGAGCAGTACTTC. Its protein product is CASRTGTGGYEQYF. Full variable domain (remainder filled in from reference TRBV19 and TRBJ2-7): DGGITQSPKYLFRKEGQNVTLSCEQNLNHDAMYWYRQDPGQGLRLIYYSQIVNDFQKGDIAEGYSVSREKKESFPLTVTSAQKNPTAFYLCASRTGTGGYEQYFGPGTRLTVT.